Sequencing of this T cell receptor beta chain was carried out in a study of T cell changes during pregnancy in multiple sclerosis. Germline V gives CDR1 LNHNV, CDR2 YYDKDF (reference sequence). The CDR3 extends over 13 amino acids. V dropped 7 bases and J dropped 5; count of bases not matched to a gene: 3. Generated by immunoSEQ multiplex PCR, the TCRdb table keeps only in-frame clones and is missing some. This sample carries roughly 41,000 clones, about nine tenths of them seen once, and the ten largest clones take about 0.61%. This clonotype was obtained from a female donor with multiple sclerosis, enrolled in a pregnancy study. The genes are TRBV15 and TRBJ2-1, with 9 bases aligning to TRBD2. The starting material was CD4+ T cells from peripheral blood mononuclear cells, obtained in the first trimester of pregnancy. The CDR3 sequence is CATTSGDNNEQFF. Here the CDR3 DNA reads TGTGCCACCACTAGCGGGGATAACAATGAGCAGTTCTTC.